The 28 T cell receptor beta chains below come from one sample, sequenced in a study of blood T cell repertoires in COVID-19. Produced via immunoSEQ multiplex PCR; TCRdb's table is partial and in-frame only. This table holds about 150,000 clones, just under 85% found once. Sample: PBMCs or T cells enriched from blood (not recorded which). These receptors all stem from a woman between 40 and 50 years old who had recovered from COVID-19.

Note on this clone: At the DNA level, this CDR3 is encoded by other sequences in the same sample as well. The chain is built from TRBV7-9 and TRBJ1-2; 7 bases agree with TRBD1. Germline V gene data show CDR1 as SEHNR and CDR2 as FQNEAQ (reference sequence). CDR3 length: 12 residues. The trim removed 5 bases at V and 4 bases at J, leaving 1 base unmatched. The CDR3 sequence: CASSRDSYGYTF. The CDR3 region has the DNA TGTGCCAGCAGCAGGGACAGCTATGGCTACACCTTC.

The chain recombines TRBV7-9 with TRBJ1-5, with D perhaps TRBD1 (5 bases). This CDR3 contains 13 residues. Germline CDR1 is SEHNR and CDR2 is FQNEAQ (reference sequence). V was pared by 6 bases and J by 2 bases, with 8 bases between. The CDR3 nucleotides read TGTGCCAGCAGGGCACAGGGCAATCAGCCCCAGCATTTT. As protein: CASRAQGNQPQHF.

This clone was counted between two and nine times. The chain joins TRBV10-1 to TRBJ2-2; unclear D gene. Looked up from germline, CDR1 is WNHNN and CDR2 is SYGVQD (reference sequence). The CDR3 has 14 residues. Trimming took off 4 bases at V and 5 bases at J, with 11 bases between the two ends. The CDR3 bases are TGCGCCAGCAGTGTAGACTTGCTAACCGGGGAGCTGTTTTTT. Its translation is CASSVDLLTGELFF.

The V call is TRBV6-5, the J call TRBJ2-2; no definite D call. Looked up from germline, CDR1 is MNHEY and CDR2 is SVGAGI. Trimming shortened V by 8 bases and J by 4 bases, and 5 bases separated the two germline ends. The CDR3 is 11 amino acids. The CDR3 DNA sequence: TGTGCCAGCGGGCGCACCGGGGAGCTGTTTTTT. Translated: CASGRTGELFF.

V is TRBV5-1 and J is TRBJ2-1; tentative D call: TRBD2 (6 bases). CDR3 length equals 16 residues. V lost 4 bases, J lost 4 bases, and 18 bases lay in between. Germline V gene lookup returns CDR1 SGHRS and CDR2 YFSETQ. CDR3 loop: CASSETSLAPYNEQFF. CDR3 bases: TGCGCCAGCAGCGAAACTAGCCTAGCCCCATACAATGAGCAGTTCTTC.

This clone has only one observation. In DNA form, the CDR3 reads TGTGCCAGCAGCCGGGCCGACAGGCGCACTGAAGCTTTCTTT. It is translated as CASSRADRRTEAFF. This rearrangement joins TRBV3-1 (or the pseudogene TRBV3-2) to TRBJ1-1, with D maybe TRBD1 (6 bases). CDR1 is LGHDT, CDR2 YNNKEL, per germline (reference sequence). This CDR3 is built from 14 residues. Trimming shortened V by 4 bases and J by 4 bases, and 13 bases separated the two germline ends.

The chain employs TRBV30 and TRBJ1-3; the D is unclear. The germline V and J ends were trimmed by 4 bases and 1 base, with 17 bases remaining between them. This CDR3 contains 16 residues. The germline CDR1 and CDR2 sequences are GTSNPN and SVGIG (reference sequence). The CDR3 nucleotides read TGTGCCTGGATGGGCTTTGAAGGTGGTTCTGGAAACACCATATATTTT. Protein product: CAWMGFEGGSGNTIYF.

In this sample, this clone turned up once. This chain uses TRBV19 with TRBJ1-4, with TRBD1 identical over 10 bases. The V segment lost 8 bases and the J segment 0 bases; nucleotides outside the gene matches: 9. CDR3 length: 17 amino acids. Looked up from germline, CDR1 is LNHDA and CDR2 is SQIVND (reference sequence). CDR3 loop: CASRDRGNRATNEKLFF. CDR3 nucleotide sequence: TGTGCCAGTCGGGACAGGGGAAATCGCGCAACTAATGAAAAACTGTTTTTT.

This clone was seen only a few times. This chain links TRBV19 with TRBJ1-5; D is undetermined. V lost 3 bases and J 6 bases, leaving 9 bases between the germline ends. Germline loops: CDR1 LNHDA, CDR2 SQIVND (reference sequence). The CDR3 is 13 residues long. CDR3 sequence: CASSMGRVQPQHF. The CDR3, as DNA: TGTGCCAGTAGTATGGGTCGGGTTCAGCCCCAGCATTTT.

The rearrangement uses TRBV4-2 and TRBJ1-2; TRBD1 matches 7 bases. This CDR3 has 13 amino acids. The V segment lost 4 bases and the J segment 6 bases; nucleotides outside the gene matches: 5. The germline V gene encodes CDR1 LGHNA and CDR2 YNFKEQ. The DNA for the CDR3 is TGTGCCAGCAGCCCTTCGACAGGGAATGGCTACACCTTC. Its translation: CASSPSTGNGYTF.

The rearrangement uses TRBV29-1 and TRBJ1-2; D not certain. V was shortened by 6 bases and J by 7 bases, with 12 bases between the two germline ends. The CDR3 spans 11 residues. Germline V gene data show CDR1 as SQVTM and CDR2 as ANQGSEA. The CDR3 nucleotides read TGCAGCGTCAATAGCCTGGGTGGCTACACCTTC. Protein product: CSVNSLGGYTF.

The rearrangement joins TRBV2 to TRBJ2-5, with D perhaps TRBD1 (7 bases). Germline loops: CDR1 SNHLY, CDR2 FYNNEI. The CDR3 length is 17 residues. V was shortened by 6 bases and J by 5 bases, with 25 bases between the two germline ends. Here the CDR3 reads CASRLRGDRLPGETQYF. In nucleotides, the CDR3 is TGTGCCAGCAGGCTGAGGGGGGACAGACTACCAGGGGAGACCCAGTACTTC. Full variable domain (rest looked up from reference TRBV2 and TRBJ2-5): EPEVTQTPSHQVTQMGQEVILRCVPISNHLYFYWYRQILGQKVEFLVSFYNNEISEKSEIFDDQFSVERPDGSNFTLKIRSTKLEDSAMYFCASRLRGDRLPGETQYFGPGTRLLVL.

DNA for the CDR3: TGTGCCAGCAGTGGAGGGACATCGCAGCATTTT. Amino acid sequence: CASSGGTSQHF. The rearrangement uses TRBV2 and TRBJ1-5, with D possibly matching TRBD1 (6 bases). The CDR3 has 11 residues. V shed 4 bases and J shed 13 bases, with 11 bases lying between them. The germline V gene has CDR1 SNHLY and CDR2 FYNNEI.

In nucleotides, the CDR3 is TGTGCCAGCCTCCCCATGGGTTCTTCGGGTTCACCCCTCCACTTT. Protein: CASLPMGSSGSPLHF. The gene calls are TRBV19 and TRBJ1-6, with D unresolved. Germline V gene sequence: CDR1 LNHDA, CDR2 SQIVND (reference sequence). The CDR3 contains 15 residues. Trimming removed 9 bases from V and 9 bases from J, with 21 bases in between.

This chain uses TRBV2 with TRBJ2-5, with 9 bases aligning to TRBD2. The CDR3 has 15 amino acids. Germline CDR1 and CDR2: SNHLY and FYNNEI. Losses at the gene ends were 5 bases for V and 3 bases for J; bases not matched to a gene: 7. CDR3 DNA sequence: TGTGCCAGCAGTCAAAGTAGCGGGGGAAAAGAGACCCAGTACTTC. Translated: CASSQSSGGKETQYF.

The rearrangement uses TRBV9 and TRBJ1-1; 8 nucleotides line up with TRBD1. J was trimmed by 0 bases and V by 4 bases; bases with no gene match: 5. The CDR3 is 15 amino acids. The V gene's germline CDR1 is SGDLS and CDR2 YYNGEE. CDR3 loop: CASSQGAAMNTEAFF. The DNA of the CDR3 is TGTGCCAGCAGCCAGGGGGCGGCCATGAACACTGAAGCTTTCTTT.

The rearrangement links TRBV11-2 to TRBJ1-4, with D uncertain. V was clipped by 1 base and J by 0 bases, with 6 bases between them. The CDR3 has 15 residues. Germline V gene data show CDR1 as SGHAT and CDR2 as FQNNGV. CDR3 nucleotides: TGTGCCAGCAGCTTAGCTTTCTCAACTAATGAAAAACTGTTTTTT. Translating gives CASSLAFSTNEKLFF.

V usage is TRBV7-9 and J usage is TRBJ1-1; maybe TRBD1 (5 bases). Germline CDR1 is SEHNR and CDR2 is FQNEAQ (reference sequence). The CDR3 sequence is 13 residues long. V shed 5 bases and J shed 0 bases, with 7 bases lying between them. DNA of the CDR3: TGTGCCAGCAGCATACAGGTGAACACTGAAGCTTTCTTT. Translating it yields CASSIQVNTEAFF.

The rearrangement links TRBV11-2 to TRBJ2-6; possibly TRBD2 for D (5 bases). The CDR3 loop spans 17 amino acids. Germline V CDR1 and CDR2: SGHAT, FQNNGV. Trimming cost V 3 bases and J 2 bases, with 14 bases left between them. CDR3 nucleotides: TGTGCCAGCAGCTTGGGTCCCCCGACTACTGGGGCCAACGTCCTGACTTTC. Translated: CASSLGPPTTGANVLTF.

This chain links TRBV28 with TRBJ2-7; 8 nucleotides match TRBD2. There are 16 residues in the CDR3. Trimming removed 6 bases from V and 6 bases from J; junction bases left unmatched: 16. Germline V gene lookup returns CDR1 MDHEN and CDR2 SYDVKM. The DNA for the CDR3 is TGTGCCAGCAGCCTGGGGGGAAGCGGGAGTATAGTCGAGCAGTACTTC. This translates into CASSLGGSGSIVEQYF. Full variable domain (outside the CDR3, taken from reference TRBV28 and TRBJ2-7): DVKVTQSSRYLVKRTGEKVFLECVQDMDHENMFWYRQDPGLGLRLIYFSYDVKMKEKGDIPEGYSVSREKKERFSLILESASTNQTSMYLCASSLGGSGSIVEQYFGPGTRLTVT.

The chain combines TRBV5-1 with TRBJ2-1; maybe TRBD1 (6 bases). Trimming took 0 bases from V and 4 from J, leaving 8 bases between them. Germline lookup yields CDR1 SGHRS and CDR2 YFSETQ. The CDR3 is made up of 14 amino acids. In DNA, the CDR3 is TGCGCCAGCAGCTTGGGGACAGAGTACAATGAGCAGTTCTTC. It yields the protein CASSLGTEYNEQFF.

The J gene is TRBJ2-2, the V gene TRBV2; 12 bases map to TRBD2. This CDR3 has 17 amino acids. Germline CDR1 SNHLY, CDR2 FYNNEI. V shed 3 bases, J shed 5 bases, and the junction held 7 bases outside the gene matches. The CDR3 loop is CASSDPTSGSQTGELFF. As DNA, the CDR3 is TGTGCCAGCAGTGACCCGACTAGCGGGAGTCAGACCGGGGAGCTGTTTTTT.

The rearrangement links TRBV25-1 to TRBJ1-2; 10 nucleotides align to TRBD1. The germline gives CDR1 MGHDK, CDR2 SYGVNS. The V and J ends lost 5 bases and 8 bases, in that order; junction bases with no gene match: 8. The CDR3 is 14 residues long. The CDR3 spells CASSQPEDRGGYTF. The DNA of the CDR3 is TGTGCCAGCAGTCAGCCGGAGGACAGGGGGGGCTACACCTTC.

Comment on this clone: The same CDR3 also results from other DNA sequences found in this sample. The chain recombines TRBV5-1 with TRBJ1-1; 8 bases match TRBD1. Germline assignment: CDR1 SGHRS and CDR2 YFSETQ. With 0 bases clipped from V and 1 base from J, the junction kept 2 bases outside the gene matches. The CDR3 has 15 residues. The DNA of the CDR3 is TGCGCCAGCAGCTTGGGAGGACAGGGGAACACTGAAGCTTTCTTT. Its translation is CASSLGGQGNTEAFF.

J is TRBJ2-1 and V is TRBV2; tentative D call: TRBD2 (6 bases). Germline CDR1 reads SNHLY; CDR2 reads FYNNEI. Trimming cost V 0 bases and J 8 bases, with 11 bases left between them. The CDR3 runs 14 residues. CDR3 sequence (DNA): TGTGCCAGCAGTGAAGCTTGGGGGGTCGATGAGCAGTTCTTC. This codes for CASSEAWGVDEQFF.

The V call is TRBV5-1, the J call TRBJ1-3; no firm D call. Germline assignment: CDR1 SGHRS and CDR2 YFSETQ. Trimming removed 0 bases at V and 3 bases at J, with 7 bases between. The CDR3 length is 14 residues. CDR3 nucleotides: TGCGCCAGCAGCTTGGGACAAGATGGAAACACCATATATTTT. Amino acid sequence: CASSLGQDGNTIYF.

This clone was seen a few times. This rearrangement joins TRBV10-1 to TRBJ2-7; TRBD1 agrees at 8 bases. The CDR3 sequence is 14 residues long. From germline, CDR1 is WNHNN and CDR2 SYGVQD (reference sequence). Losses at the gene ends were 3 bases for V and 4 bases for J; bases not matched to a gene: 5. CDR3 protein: CASSDSRTGYEQYF. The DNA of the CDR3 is TGCGCCAGCAGTGACTCCCGGACAGGGTACGAGCAGTACTTC.

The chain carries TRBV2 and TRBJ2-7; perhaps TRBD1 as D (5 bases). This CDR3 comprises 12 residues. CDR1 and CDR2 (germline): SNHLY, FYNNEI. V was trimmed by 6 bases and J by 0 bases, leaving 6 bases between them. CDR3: CASRDNSYEQYF. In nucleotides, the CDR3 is TGTGCCAGCAGGGACAACTCCTACGAGCAGTACTTC.